This is a list of T cell receptor beta chains from one sample in a study of T cell responses to AZD1222 COVID-19 vaccine. Generated by immunoSEQ multiplex PCR, the TCRdb table keeps only in-frame clones and is missing some. The sample shows roughly 150,000 clones, about 90% of them seen only once. The input for sequencing was peripheral blood, taken 28 days after the second AZD1222 dose. All receptors come from an adult who received the AZD1222 COVID-19 vaccine. CDR3s include the opening cysteine and the closing phenylalanine or tryptophan. Each record gives: V gene, clone size, J gene, D gene, CDR3 protein, CDR3 DNA. D genes are given only for firm matches. The size of a clone is reported for some rows only, either as once, few or many, or as a class for expanded clones.

>TRBV28|.|TRBJ1-2|TRBD1
CASSRGTGLQGYTF
TGTGCCAGCAGCCGCGGGACAGGTCTACAGGGCTACACCTTC
>TRBV21-1|once|TRBJ2-1|.
CASSIPTGLLAEDYNEQFF
TGTGCCAGCAGCATTCCGACCGGGTTACTAGCGGAGGATTACAATGAGCAGTTCTTC
>TRBV4-2|.|TRBJ2-5|TRBD2
CASSQDLTSGGAGQETQYF
TGTGCCAGCAGCCAAGATCTCACTAGCGGGGGGGCAGGGCAAGAGACCCAGTACTTC
>TRBV7-9|few|TRBJ1-6|TRBD1
CASSYTRQGNNSPLHF
TGTGCCAGCAGCTACACCCGACAGGGGAATAATTCACCCCTCCACTTT
>TRBV2|.|TRBJ1-1|.
CASTTWGNTEAFF
TGTGCCAGCACTACCTGGGGGAACACTGAAGCTTTCTTT
>TRBV28|.|TRBJ1-3|.
CASSLGSGSGNTIYF
TGTGCCAGCAGTTTGGGGTCAGGATCTGGAAACACCATATATTTT
>TRBV18|.|TRBJ2-2|TRBD1
CASSPRTGNTGELFF
TGTGCCAGCTCACCCCGGACAGGGAACACCGGGGAGCTGTTTTTT
>TRBV30|.|TRBJ2-3|.
CAWTLARHTDTQYF
TGTGCCTGGACCCTGGCTAGGCACACAGATACGCAGTATTTT
>TRBV6-2/TRBV6-3|.|TRBJ1-2|.
CASSYEGGFGYTF
TGTGCCAGCAGTTACGAGGGGGGCTTCGGCTACACCTTC
>TRBV5-1|once|TRBJ2-2|.
CASSFGGADGELFF
TGCGCCAGCAGCTTCGGGGGAGCGGACGGGGAGCTGTTTTTT
>TRBV28|.|TRBJ2-5|.
CASSFSSFPTQYF
TGTGCCAGCAGTTTTTCATCTTTTCCCACCCAGTACTTC
>TRBV6-1|.|TRBJ1-2|.
CASSEAGGGGYTF
TGTGCCAGCAGTGAAGCAGGGGGGGGTGGCTACACCTTC
>TRBV28|once|TRBJ2-2|.
CASSWKGVNTGELFF
TGTGCCAGCAGTTGGAAAGGAGTTAACACCGGGGAGCTGTTTTTT
>TRBV28|.|TRBJ1-4|.
CATLPASTGEKLFF
TGTGCCACCCTCCCCGCCAGCACTGGTGAAAAACTGTTTTTT
>TRBV19|.|TRBJ1-2|.
CASRDSSPNYGYTF
TGTGCCAGTAGAGACTCGTCCCCTAACTATGGCTACACCTTC
>TRBV3-1/TRBV3-2|.|TRBJ1-5|.
CASSQDMQPQHF
TGTGCCAGCAGCCAAGATATGCAGCCCCAGCATTTT
>TRBV24-1|.|TRBJ1-2|TRBD1
CATSDLTGEGSYGYTF
TGTGCCACCAGTGATTTGACAGGGGAGGGGAGCTATGGCTACACCTTC
>TRBV29-1|once|TRBJ1-2|.
CSVVREFKNYGYTF
TGCAGCGTTGTCCGGGAATTCAAGAACTATGGCTACACCTTC
>TRBV7-9|.|TRBJ2-3|.
CASSVDTQYF
TGTGCCAGCAGCGTAGATACGCAGTATTTT
>TRBV29-1|.|TRBJ2-2|.
CSVLPQEGTGELFF
TGCAGCGTCCTTCCCCAGGAGGGCACCGGGGAGCTGTTTTTT
>TRBV13|.|TRBJ2-7|.
CASSGVSYEQYF
TGTGCCAGCAGTGGCGTCAGCTACGAGCAGTACTTC
>TRBV3-1/TRBV3-2|.|TRBJ2-1|TRBD1
CASSQGRDRQNEQFF
TGTGCCAGCAGCCAGGGACGGGACAGACAAAATGAGCAGTTCTTC
>TRBV18|.|TRBJ2-5|TRBD1
CASSPTGGGETQYF
TGTGCCAGCTCACCCACAGGGGGCGGTGAGACCCAGTACTTC
>TRBV3-1/TRBV3-2|.|TRBJ2-2|.
CASSQTLTEIGTGELFF
TGTGCCAGCAGCCAAACCCTTACGGAGATTGGCACCGGGGAGCTGTTTTTT
>TRBV4-2|.|TRBJ1-6|TRBD1
CASSQGTGDSSYNSPLHF
TGTGCCAGCAGCCAAGGGACAGGCGATAGCTCCTATAATTCACCCCTCCACTTT
>TRBV7-2|.|TRBJ1-5|.
CASSPKDQPQHF
TGTGCCAGCAGCCCGAAGGATCAGCCCCAGCATTTT
>TRBV15|.|TRBJ2-3|TRBD2
CATSSRGGLISTDTQYF
TGTGCCACCAGCTCTCGGGGGGGCCTAATTAGCACAGATACGCAGTATTTT
>TRBV7-2|few|TRBJ1-2|TRBD1
CASSLDRGNGYTF
TGTGCCAGCAGCTTAGACAGGGGGAACGGCTACACCTTC
>TRBV5-1|.|TRBJ2-3|.
CASSLGGFTDTQYF
TGCGCCAGCAGCTTGGGAGGGTTCACAGATACGCAGTATTTT
>TRBV10-1|.|TRBJ1-4|.
CASSDRVNEKLFF
TGCGCCAGCAGTGATCGGGTGAATGAAAAACTGTTTTTT
>TRBV11-2|.|TRBJ2-1|TRBD2
CASSLEAGGYNEQFF
TGTGCCAGCAGCTTAGAGGCGGGGGGGTACAATGAGCAGTTCTTC
>TRBV27|.|TRBJ2-5|.
CASSLTGETQYF
TGTGCCAGCAGTTTAACGGGGGAGACCCAGTACTTC
>TRBV5-1|.|TRBJ2-3|.
CASSFSSVTDTQYF
TGCGCCAGCAGCTTTTCTTCGGTAACAGATACGCAGTATTTT
>TRBV7-8|.|TRBJ2-2|TRBD1
CASSSRREQGEVNTGELFF
TGTGCCAGCAGCTCTAGGAGGGAACAGGGGGAAGTGAACACCGGGGAGCTGTTTTTT
>TRBV19|.|TRBJ1-2|.
CASSTDTTKRNYGYTF
TGTGCCAGTAGTACGGACACTACAAAGAGGAACTATGGCTACACCTTC
>TRBV9|.|TRBJ2-1|TRBD2
CASSSLGLDYNEQFF
TGTGCCAGCAGCTCCCTAGGACTAGACTACAATGAGCAGTTCTTC
>TRBV18|.|TRBJ2-1|.
CASSPRDTGYYNEQFF
TGTGCCAGCTCACCACGGGACACCGGGTACTACAATGAGCAGTTCTTC
>TRBV5-1|.|TRBJ1-4|TRBD1
CASSLDRGGEKLFF
TGCGCCAGCAGCTTAGACAGGGGAGGCGAAAAACTGTTTTTT
>TRBV24-1|.|TRBJ2-3|TRBD1
CATTAGTGGTDTQYF
TGTGCCACCACGGCCGGGACAGGGGGCACAGATACGCAGTATTTT
>TRBV18|.|TRBJ2-7|.
CASSPEGHEQYF
TGTGCCAGCTCACCAGAGGGCCACGAGCAGTACTTC
>TRBV13|.|TRBJ2-1|.
CASSRSADAYNEQFF
TGTGCCAGCAGCAGGTCAGCGGATGCCTACAATGAGCAGTTCTTC
>TRBV4-1|.|TRBJ1-2|TRBD1
CASSHIDRGRNGYTF
TGCGCCAGCAGCCATATAGACAGGGGCAGGAATGGCTACACCTTC
>TRBV3-1/TRBV3-2|.|TRBJ1-2|.
CASSQDGVWGYTF
TGTGCCAGCAGCCAAGACGGGGTCTGGGGCTACACCTTC
>TRBV5-1|.|TRBJ2-1|.
CASSLEGSSGVQYNEQFF
TGCGCCAGCAGCCTAGAGGGGAGTAGCGGCGTCCAATACAATGAGCAGTTCTTC
>TRBV7-8|.|TRBJ1-6|TRBD1
CASSLVGTASSYNSPLHF
TGTGCCAGCAGCTTAGTTGGGACAGCGAGCTCCTATAATTCACCCCTCCACTTT
>TRBV10-1|.|TRBJ1-5|TRBD1
CASREPGQGNLGQPQHF
TGCGCCAGCAGAGAGCCGGGACAGGGGAATTTAGGTCAGCCCCAGCATTTT
>TRBV6-1|.|TRBJ1-4|.
CASSEFLAATNEKLFF
TGTGCCAGCAGTGAATTTTTAGCCGCAACTAATGAAAAACTGTTTTTT
>TRBV27|.|TRBJ1-4|.
CASSSPRGGISEKLFF
TGTGCCAGCAGTTCCCCAAGGGGGGGGATCAGTGAAAAACTGTTTTTT
>TRBV4-2|.|TRBJ2-7|TRBD2
CASSQDSVFSGTYEQYF
TGTGCCAGCAGCCAAGATTCAGTATTCAGCGGGACGTACGAGCAGTACTTC
>TRBV7-9|.|TRBJ2-2|.
CASSLAQHWGAGELFF
TGTGCCAGCAGCTTAGCGCAGCATTGGGGCGCCGGGGAGCTGTTTTTT
>TRBV6-6|.|TRBJ2-7|.
CASSYQVSSYEQYF
TGTGCCAGCAGTTACCAGGTTTCCTCCTACGAGCAGTACTTC
>TRBV6-2/TRBV6-3|few|TRBJ1-3|.
CASSPGGNTIYF
TGTGCCAGCAGCCCGGGGGGAAACACCATATATTTT
>TRBV7-9|.|TRBJ2-3|.
CASSQRVAADTQYF
TGTGCCAGCAGCCAGCGGGTAGCCGCAGATACGCAGTATTTT
>TRBV28|.|TRBJ1-2|.
CASSSTRLNYGYTF
TGTGCCAGCAGCTCAACCCGGCTAAACTATGGCTACACCTTC
>TRBV7-2|once|TRBJ1-3|TRBD1
CASSGRRGLSGNTIYF
TGTGCCAGCAGCGGACGCAGGGGGTTATCTGGAAACACCATATATTTT